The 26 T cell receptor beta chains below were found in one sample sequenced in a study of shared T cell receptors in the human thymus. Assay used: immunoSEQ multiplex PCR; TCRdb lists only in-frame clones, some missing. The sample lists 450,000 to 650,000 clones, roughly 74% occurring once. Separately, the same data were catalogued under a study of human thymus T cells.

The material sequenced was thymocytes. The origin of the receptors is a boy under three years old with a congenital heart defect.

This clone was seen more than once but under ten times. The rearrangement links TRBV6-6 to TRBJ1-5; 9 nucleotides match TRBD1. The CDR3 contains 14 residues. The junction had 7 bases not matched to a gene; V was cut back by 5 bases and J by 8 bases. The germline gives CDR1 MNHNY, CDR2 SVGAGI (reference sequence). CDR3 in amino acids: CASSRGTGRKPQHF. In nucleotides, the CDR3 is TGTGCCAGCAGTCGCGGGACAGGGAGAAAGCCCCAGCATTTT.

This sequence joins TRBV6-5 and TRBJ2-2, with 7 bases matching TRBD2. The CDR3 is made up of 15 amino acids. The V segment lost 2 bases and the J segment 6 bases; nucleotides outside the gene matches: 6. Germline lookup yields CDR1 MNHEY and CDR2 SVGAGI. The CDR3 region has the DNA TGTGCCAGCAGTTACGGGGGGGGAAACGCCGGGGAGCTGTTTTTT. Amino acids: CASSYGGGNAGELFF.

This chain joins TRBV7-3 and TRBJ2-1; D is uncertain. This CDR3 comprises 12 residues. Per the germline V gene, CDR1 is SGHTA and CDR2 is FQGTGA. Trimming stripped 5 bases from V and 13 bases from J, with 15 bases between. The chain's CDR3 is CASSPHGPPQFF. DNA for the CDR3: TGTGCCAGCAGCCCCCACGGTCCCCCTCAGTTCTTC.

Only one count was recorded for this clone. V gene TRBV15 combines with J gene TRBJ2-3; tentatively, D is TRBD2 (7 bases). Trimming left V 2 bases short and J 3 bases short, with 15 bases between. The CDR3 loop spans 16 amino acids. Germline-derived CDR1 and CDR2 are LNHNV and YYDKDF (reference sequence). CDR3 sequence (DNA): TGTGCCACCAGCAGACCCGGAGGGGGGGGGACAGATACGCAGTATTTT. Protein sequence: CATSRPGGGGTDTQYF.

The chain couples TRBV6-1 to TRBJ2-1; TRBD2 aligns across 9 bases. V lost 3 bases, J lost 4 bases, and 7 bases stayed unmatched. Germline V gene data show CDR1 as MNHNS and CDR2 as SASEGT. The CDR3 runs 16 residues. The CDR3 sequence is CASSEGVAGAYNEQFF. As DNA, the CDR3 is TGTGCCAGCAGTGAGGGGGTAGCGGGAGCATACAATGAGCAGTTCTTC.

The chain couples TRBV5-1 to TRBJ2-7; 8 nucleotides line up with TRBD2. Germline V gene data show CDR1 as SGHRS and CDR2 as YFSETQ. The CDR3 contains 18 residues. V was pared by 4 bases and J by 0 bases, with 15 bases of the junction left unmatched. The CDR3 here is CASSTGASSGHTSYEQYF. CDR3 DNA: TGCGCCAGCAGCACCGGGGCGTCTAGCGGGCATACCTCCTACGAGCAGTACTTC.

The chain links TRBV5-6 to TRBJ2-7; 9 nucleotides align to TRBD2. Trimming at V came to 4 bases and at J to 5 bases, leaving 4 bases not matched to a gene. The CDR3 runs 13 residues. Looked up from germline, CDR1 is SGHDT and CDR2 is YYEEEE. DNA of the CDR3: TGTGCCAGCAGCGGGGGACTAGCCGACGAGCAGTACTTC. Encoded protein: CASSGGLADEQYF.

CDR3 loop: CASSHGAPSGKSYEQYF. Here the CDR3 DNA reads TGTGCCAGCAGCCATGGCGCGCCTAGCGGGAAATCCTACGAGCAGTACTTC. The chain combines TRBV4-2 with TRBJ2-7; 9 nucleotides align to TRBD2. The V gene's germline CDR1 is LGHNA and CDR2 YNFKEQ. J lost 1 base, V lost 3 bases, and 10 bases had no gene match. This CDR3 has 17 residues.

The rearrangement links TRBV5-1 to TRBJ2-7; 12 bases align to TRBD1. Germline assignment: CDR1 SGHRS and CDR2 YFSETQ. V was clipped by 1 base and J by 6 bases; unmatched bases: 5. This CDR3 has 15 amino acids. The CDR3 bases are TGCGCCAGCAGCTTGTCCGGGACAGGGGGCCTCGAGCAGTACTTC. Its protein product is CASSLSGTGGLEQYF.

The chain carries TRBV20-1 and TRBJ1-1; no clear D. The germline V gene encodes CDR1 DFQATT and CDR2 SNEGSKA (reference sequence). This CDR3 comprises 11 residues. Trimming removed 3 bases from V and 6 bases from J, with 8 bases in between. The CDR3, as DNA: TGCAGTGCTAGCCACCACTCTGAAGCTTTCTTT. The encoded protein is CSASHHSEAFF.

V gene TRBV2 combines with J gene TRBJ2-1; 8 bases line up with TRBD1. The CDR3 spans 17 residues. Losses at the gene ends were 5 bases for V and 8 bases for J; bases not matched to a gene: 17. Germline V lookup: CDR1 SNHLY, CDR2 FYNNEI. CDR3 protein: CASSYTLQGDGTYEQFF. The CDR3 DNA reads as TGTGCCAGCAGTTATACTTTACAGGGGGACGGGACATATGAGCAGTTCTTC.

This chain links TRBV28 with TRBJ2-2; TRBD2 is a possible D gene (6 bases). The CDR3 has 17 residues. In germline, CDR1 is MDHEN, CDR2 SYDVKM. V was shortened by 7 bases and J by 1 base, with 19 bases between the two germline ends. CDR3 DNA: TGTGCCAGCATCCTCAAGGTGGAGGGATTGAACACCGGGGAGCTGTTTTTT. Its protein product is CASILKVEGLNTGELFF.

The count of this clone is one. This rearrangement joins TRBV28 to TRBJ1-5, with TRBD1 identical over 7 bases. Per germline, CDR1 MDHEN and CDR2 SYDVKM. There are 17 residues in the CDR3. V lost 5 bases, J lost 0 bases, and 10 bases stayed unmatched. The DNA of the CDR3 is TGTGCCAGCAGTCCGAAGGGGGACAGTTATAGCAATCAGCCCCAGCATTTT. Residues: CASSPKGDSYSNQPQHF. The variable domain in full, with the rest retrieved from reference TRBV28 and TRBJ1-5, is DVKVTQSSRYLVKRTGEKVFLECVQDMDHENMFWYRQDPGLGLRLIYFSYDVKMKEKGDIPEGYSVSREKKERFSLILESASTNQTSMYLCASSPKGDSYSNQPQHFGDGTRLSIL.

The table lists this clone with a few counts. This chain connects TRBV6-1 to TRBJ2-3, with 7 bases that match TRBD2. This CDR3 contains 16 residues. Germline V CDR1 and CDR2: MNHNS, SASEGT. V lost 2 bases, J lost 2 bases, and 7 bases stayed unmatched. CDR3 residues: CASSEWASGSTDTQYF. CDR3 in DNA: TGTGCCAGCAGTGAATGGGCTAGCGGCTCCACAGATACGCAGTATTTT.

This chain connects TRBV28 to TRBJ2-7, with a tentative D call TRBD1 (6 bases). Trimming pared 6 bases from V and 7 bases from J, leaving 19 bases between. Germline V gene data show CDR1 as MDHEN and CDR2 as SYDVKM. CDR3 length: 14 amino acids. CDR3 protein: CASRRTVSGGEQYF. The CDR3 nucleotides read TGTGCCAGCAGGCGGACAGTCAGTGGGGGAGAGCAGTACTTC.

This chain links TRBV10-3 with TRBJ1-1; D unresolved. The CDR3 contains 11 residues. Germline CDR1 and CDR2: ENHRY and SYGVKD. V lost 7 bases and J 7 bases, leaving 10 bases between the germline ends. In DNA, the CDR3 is TGTGCCATCACCAGGCAGCTTGAAGCTTTCTTT. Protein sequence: CAITRQLEAFF.

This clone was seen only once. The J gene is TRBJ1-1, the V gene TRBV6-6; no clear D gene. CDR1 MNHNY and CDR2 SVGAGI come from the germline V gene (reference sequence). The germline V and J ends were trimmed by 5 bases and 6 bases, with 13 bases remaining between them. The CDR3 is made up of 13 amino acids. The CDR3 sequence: CASSPMKESEAFF. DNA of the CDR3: TGTGCCAGCAGTCCCATGAAAGAGTCTGAAGCTTTCTTT.

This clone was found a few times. This CDR3 is CASSDKVQGHQPQHF. CDR3 nucleotide sequence: TGTGCCAGCAGTGATAAAGTACAGGGCCACCAGCCCCAGCATTTT. The genes are TRBV2 and TRBJ1-5; a possible D gene is TRBD1 (6 bases). CDR1 and CDR2 (germline): SNHLY, FYNNEI. Trimming left V 3 bases short and J 7 bases short, with 16 bases between. The CDR3 covers 15 residues. The full variable domain, in which reference TRBV2 and TRBJ1-5 provide the parts outside the CDR3, is EPEVTQTPSHQVTQMGQEVILRCVPISNHLYFYWYRQILGQKVEFLVSFYNNEISEKSEIFDDQFSVERPDGSNFTLKIRSTKLEDSAMYFCASSDKVQGHQPQHFGDGTRLSIL.

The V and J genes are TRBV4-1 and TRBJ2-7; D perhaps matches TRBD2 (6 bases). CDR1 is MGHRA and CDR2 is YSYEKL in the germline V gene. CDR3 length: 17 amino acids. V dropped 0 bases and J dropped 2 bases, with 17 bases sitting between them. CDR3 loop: CASSQDGWETRTYEQYF. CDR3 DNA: TGCGCCAGCAGCCAAGATGGTTGGGAGACTAGAACCTACGAGCAGTACTTC.

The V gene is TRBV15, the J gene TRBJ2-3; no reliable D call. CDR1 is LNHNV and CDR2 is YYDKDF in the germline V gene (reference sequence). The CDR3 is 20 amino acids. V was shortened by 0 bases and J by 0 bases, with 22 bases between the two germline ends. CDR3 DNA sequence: TGTGCCACCAGCAGAGATTCCCTCTTTGTTGCGCGCTCTAGCACAGATACGCAGTATTTT. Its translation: CATSRDSLFVARSSTDTQYF.

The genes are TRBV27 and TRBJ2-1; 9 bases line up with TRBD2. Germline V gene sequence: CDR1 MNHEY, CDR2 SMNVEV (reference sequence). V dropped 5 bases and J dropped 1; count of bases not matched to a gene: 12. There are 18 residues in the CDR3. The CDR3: CASSGTGTSRISYNEQFF. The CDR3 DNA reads TGTGCCAGCAGTGGGACCGGGACTAGCCGCATTTCCTACAATGAGCAGTTCTTC.

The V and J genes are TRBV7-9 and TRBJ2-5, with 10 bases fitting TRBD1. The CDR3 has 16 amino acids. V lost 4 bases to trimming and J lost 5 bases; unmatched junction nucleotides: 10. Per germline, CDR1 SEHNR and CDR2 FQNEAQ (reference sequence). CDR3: CASSSRDRGFLETQYF. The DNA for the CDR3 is TGTGCCAGCAGCTCCCGGGACAGGGGATTTCTGGAGACCCAGTACTTC.

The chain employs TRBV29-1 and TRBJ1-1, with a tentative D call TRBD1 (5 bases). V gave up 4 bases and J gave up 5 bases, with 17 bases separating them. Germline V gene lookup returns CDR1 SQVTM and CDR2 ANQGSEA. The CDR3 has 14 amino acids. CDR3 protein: CSVGPGGRKTEAFF. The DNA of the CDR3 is TGCAGCGTTGGGCCCGGGGGGAGAAAGACTGAAGCTTTCTTT.

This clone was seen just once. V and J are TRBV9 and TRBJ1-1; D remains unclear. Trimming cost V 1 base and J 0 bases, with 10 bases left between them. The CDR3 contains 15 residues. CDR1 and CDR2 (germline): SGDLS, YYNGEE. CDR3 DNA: TGTGCCAGCAGCGTAAAGTCGGGGTTGAACACTGAAGCTTTCTTT. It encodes CASSVKSGLNTEAFF.

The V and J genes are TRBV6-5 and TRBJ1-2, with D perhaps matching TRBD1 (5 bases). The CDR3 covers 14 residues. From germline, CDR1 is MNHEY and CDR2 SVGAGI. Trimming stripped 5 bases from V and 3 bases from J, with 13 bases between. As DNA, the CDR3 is TGTGCCAGCAGTAGCCCAGGGCCGCACTATGGCTACACCTTC. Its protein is CASSSPGPHYGYTF.

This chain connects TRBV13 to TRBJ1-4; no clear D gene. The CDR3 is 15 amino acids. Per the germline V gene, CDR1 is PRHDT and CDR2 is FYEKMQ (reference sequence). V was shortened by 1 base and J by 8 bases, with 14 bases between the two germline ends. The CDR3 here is CASSLVTGEDEKLFF. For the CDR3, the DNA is TGTGCCAGCAGCTTAGTGACCGGGGAAGACGAAAAACTGTTTTTT.